Listed below are T cell receptor beta chains from one sample, sequenced in a study of regulatory T cells in long-lasting Graves disease. TCRdb passed the multiplex PCR reads through MiXCR, listing each CDR3 protein once. Of fewer than 600,000 distinct CDR3 sequences listed, about 20% are singletons. The specimen was peripheral blood mononuclear cells (PBMCs), collected when the disease was refractory, from a patient treated with antithyroid drugs. The receptor set was obtained from a female donor with Graves disease. The CDR3 runs from the conserved cysteine through the conserved F or W. Fields, in order: clone size, V gene, J gene, D gene, CDR3 protein, CDR3 DNA. The D gene is left open where the match is weak. Some rows mark clone size as missing; the rest say once, few, many or name a class of expanded clone.

abundance: many
v_gene: TRBV10-3
j_gene: TRBJ2-7
d_gene: -
CDR3aa: CAISGSIGEQYF
CDR3nt: TGTGCCATCAGTGGGTCTATTGGGGAGCAGTACTTC

abundance: few
v_gene: TRBV6-2/TRBV6-3
j_gene: TRBJ2-7
d_gene: -
CDR3aa: CASSEGSKAYEQYF
CDR3nt: TGTGCCAGCAGTGAAGGGAGTAAAGCCTACGAGCAGTACTTC

abundance: many
v_gene: TRBV28
j_gene: TRBJ1-5
d_gene: -
CDR3aa: CASSLSRNQPQHF
CDR3nt: TGTGCCAGCAGTTTAAGCAGGAATCAGCCCCAGCATTTT

abundance: -
v_gene: TRBV12-3/TRBV12-4
j_gene: TRBJ2-4
d_gene: TRBD2
CDR3aa: CASNQGLAGRTKNIQYF
CDR3nt: TGTGCCAGCAACCAGGGACTAGCGGGACGAACCAAAAACATTCAGTACTTC

abundance: many
v_gene: TRBV6-1
j_gene: TRBJ1-6
d_gene: -
CDR3aa: CASGGPEYNSPLHF
CDR3nt: TGTGCCAGCGGAGGGCCGGAATATAATTCACCCCTCCACTTT

abundance: many
v_gene: TRBV27
j_gene: TRBJ2-6
d_gene: TRBD1
CDR3aa: CASRTGTGTPSGANVLTF
CDR3nt: TGTGCCAGCAGAACCGGGACAGGGACTCCCTCTGGGGCCAACGTCCTGACTTTC

abundance: many
v_gene: TRBV28
j_gene: TRBJ2-2
d_gene: -
CDR3aa: CASSLLQYDTGELFF
CDR3nt: TGTGCCAGCAGTTTATTACAGTACGACACCGGGGAGCTGTTTTTT

abundance: many
v_gene: TRBV7-2
j_gene: TRBJ1-2
d_gene: -
CDR3aa: CASSLNGANYGYTF
CDR3nt: TGTGCCAGCAGCCTAAACGGAGCTAACTATGGCTACACCTTC

abundance: few
v_gene: TRBV3-1
j_gene: TRBJ1-5
d_gene: -
CDR3aa: CASSQDIRGGQPQHF
CDR3nt: TGTGCCAGCAGCCAAGATATCAGGGGAGGTCAGCCCCAGCATTTT

abundance: -
v_gene: TRBV7-2
j_gene: TRBJ2-3
d_gene: -
CDR3aa: CASMMGRGTDTQYF
CDR3nt: TGTGCCAGCATGATGGGCCGAGGCACAGATACGCAGTATTTT

abundance: -
v_gene: TRBV11-3
j_gene: TRBJ2-7
d_gene: TRBD2
CDR3aa: CASSHCGTSGNSYEQYF
CDR3nt: TGTGCCAGCAGCCATTGTGGGACTAGCGGAAACTCCTACGAGCAGTACTTC

abundance: many
v_gene: TRBV7-3
j_gene: TRBJ1-2
d_gene: TRBD1
CDR3aa: CASSAGTGNYGYTF
CDR3nt: TGTGCCAGCAGCGCTGGGACAGGGAACTATGGCTACACCTTC

abundance: many
v_gene: TRBV7-9
j_gene: TRBJ1-5
d_gene: TRBD1
CDR3aa: CASRRTGEGQPQHF
CDR3nt: TGTGCCAGCAGACGAACAGGGGAAGGTCAGCCCCAGCATTTT

abundance: few
v_gene: TRBV4-3
j_gene: TRBJ2-5
d_gene: TRBD2
CDR3aa: CASSQASGARGETQYF
CDR3nt: TGCGCCAGCAGCCAAGCTAGCGGGGCGCGGGGGGAGACCCAGTACTTC

abundance: -
v_gene: TRBV30
j_gene: TRBJ1-4
d_gene: -
CDR3aa: CAWNRLGGTEKLFF
CDR3nt: TGTGCCTGGAATCGACTGGGTGGGACTGAAAAACTGTTTTTT

abundance: many
v_gene: TRBV12-3/TRBV12-4
j_gene: TRBJ2-2
d_gene: -
CDR3aa: CASSLEQGSYTGELFF
CDR3nt: TGTGCCAGCAGTTTAGAGCAGGGATCCTACACCGGGGAGCTGTTTTTT

abundance: -
v_gene: TRBV19
j_gene: TRBJ1-5
d_gene: -
CDR3aa: CASNQDSRYQPQHF
CDR3nt: TGTGCCAGTAACCAGGACAGTCGTTATCAGCCCCAGCATTTT

abundance: many
v_gene: TRBV2
j_gene: TRBJ1-2
d_gene: -
CDR3aa: CASSVGREADGYTF
CDR3nt: TGTGCCAGCAGTGTGGGCAGGGAAGCGGATGGCTACACCTTC

abundance: few
v_gene: TRBV27
j_gene: TRBJ2-7
d_gene: -
CDR3aa: CASSLLSPGVAEQYF
CDR3nt: TGTGCCAGCAGTTTATTATCCCCGGGAGTGGCCGAGCAGTACTTC

abundance: -
v_gene: TRBV5-6
j_gene: TRBJ1-2
d_gene: TRBD1
CDR3aa: CASSWDRSPYGYTF
CDR3nt: TGTGCCAGCAGCTGGGACAGGAGCCCCTATGGCTACACCTTC

abundance: few
v_gene: TRBV10-3
j_gene: TRBJ1-5
d_gene: TRBD1
CDR3aa: CAISGSGGSNQPQHF
CDR3nt: TGTGCCATCAGTGGTTCAGGGGGCTCTAATCAGCCCCAGCATTTT

abundance: -
v_gene: TRBV5-1
j_gene: TRBJ2-7
d_gene: -
CDR3aa: CASSLGEGEHSYEQYF
CDR3nt: TGCGCCAGCAGCTTAGGGGAGGGGGAACACTCCTACGAGCAGTACTTC

abundance: many
v_gene: TRBV6-2/TRBV6-3
j_gene: TRBJ1-1
d_gene: TRBD1
CDR3aa: CASSYNRDRETFF
CDR3nt: TGTGCCAGCAGTTACAATCGGGACAGGGAAACTTTCTTT

abundance: many
v_gene: TRBV12-3/TRBV12-4
j_gene: TRBJ1-1
d_gene: -
CDR3aa: CASSLGGHGTEAFF
CDR3nt: TGTGCCAGCAGTTTAGGGGGGCACGGCACTGAAGCTTTCTTT

abundance: -
v_gene: TRBV5-6
j_gene: TRBJ2-2
d_gene: TRBD2
CDR3aa: CASSLAGLAGDVTGELFF
CDR3nt: TGTGCCAGCAGCTTGGCGGGACTAGCGGGAGATGTCACCGGGGAGCTGTTTTTT

abundance: few
v_gene: TRBV28
j_gene: TRBJ2-7
d_gene: TRBD2
CDR3aa: CASSLGLADSYEQYF
CDR3nt: TGTGCCAGCAGTCTTGGACTAGCGGACTCCTACGAGCAGTACTTC

abundance: many
v_gene: TRBV7-9
j_gene: TRBJ2-7
d_gene: -
CDR3aa: CASSFSSAYEQYF
CDR3nt: TGTGCCAGCAGCTTCTCCTCGGCGTACGAGCAGTACTTC

abundance: few
v_gene: TRBV3-1
j_gene: TRBJ1-2
d_gene: -
CDR3aa: CASSQGHNYGYTF
CDR3nt: TGTGCCAGCAGTCAGGGACATAACTATGGCTACACCTTC

abundance: -
v_gene: TRBV7-9
j_gene: TRBJ2-7
d_gene: -
CDR3aa: CASSSPGDREQYF
CDR3nt: TGTGCCAGCAGCAGCCCAGGGGACCGCGAGCAGTACTTC

abundance: few
v_gene: TRBV13
j_gene: TRBJ1-1
d_gene: -
CDR3aa: CASSLRQPLNTEAFF
CDR3nt: TGTGCCAGCAGCTTAAGGCAGCCCTTGAACACTGAAGCTTTCTTT

abundance: -
v_gene: TRBV6-1
j_gene: TRBJ2-7
d_gene: TRBD2
CDR3aa: CATGTSFAYEQYF
CDR3nt: TGTGCCACCGGGACTAGCTTTGCCTACGAGCAGTACTTC

abundance: -
v_gene: TRBV11-2
j_gene: TRBJ2-1
d_gene: -
CDR3aa: CASSLRGVSGEQFF
CDR3nt: TGTGCCAGCAGTCTTAGGGGGGTAAGTGGAGAGCAGTTCTTC

abundance: -
v_gene: TRBV12-5
j_gene: TRBJ1-3
d_gene: TRBD1
CDR3aa: CASGPDRSLWNPIYF
CDR3nt: TGTGCTAGTGGCCCGGACAGGTCTCTCTGGAACCCCATATATTTT

abundance: few
v_gene: TRBV11-3
j_gene: TRBJ2-7
d_gene: -
CDR3aa: CASSLASAGASYEQYF
CDR3nt: TGTGCCAGCAGCTTAGCCTCAGCAGGGGCCTCCTACGAGCAGTACTTC

abundance: -
v_gene: TRBV25-1
j_gene: TRBJ1-1
d_gene: TRBD1
CDR3aa: CASSEGTAGRTSEAFF
CDR3nt: TGTGCCAGCAGTGAAGGGACAGCCGGTAGGACTAGCGAAGCTTTCTTT

abundance: -
v_gene: TRBV20-1
j_gene: TRBJ1-1
d_gene: TRBD1
CDR3aa: CSARPQGLNTEAFF
CDR3nt: TGCAGTGCCCGACCACAGGGGCTGAACACTGAAGCTTTCTTT

abundance: -
v_gene: TRBV19
j_gene: TRBJ1-2
d_gene: TRBD1
CDR3aa: CASNDRGEDGYTF
CDR3nt: TGTGCCAGTAATGACAGGGGAGAAGATGGCTACACCTTC

abundance: few
v_gene: TRBV19
j_gene: TRBJ1-1
d_gene: -
CDR3aa: CASSIPGEMNTEAFF
CDR3nt: TGTGCCAGTAGTATCCCGGGCGAGATGAACACTGAAGCTTTCTTT

abundance: many
v_gene: TRBV14
j_gene: TRBJ1-2
d_gene: -
CDR3aa: CASSQGGRGYGYTF
CDR3nt: TGTGCCAGCAGCCAAGGCGGCCGTGGCTATGGCTACACCTTC

abundance: -
v_gene: TRBV5-1
j_gene: TRBJ2-7
d_gene: -
CDR3aa: CASSLATEQYF
CDR3nt: TGCGCCAGCAGCTTGGCCACAGAGCAGTACTTC

abundance: few
v_gene: TRBV19
j_gene: TRBJ1-1
d_gene: -
CDR3aa: CASSGGRLLGAFF
CDR3nt: TGTGCCAGTTCGGGCGGCCGGCTACTGGGAGCTTTCTTT

abundance: -
v_gene: TRBV6-1
j_gene: TRBJ2-5
d_gene: TRBD2
CDR3aa: CASSSRDYQTQYF
CDR3nt: TGTGCCAGCAGCAGCCGGGACTACCAAACCCAGTACTTC

abundance: many
v_gene: TRBV2
j_gene: TRBJ2-5
d_gene: -
CDR3aa: CASTPRPQTQYF
CDR3nt: TGTGCCAGCACTCCCCGGCCGCAGACCCAGTACTTC

abundance: many
v_gene: TRBV12-3/TRBV12-4
j_gene: TRBJ2-7
d_gene: TRBD1
CDR3aa: CASSLSGQGNYEQYF
CDR3nt: TGTGCCAGCAGTTTATCGGGACAGGGCAATTACGAGCAGTACTTC

abundance: -
v_gene: TRBV5-1
j_gene: TRBJ2-6
d_gene: TRBD1
CDR3aa: CASSLAYRDRVSGANVLTF
CDR3nt: TGCGCCAGCAGCTTGGCCTACCGGGACAGGGTATCTGGGGCCAACGTCCTGACTTTC

abundance: many
v_gene: TRBV6-2/TRBV6-3
j_gene: TRBJ2-7
d_gene: -
CDR3aa: CASSYARGGQGGYEQYF
CDR3nt: TGTGCCAGCAGCTACGCCAGAGGAGGACAGGGAGGGTACGAGCAGTACTTC

abundance: few
v_gene: TRBV25-1
j_gene: TRBJ1-2
d_gene: -
CDR3aa: CASSATVYGYTF
CDR3nt: TGTGCCAGCAGCGCGACAGTCTATGGCTACACCTTC

abundance: -
v_gene: TRBV4-1
j_gene: TRBJ1-4
d_gene: TRBD1
CDR3aa: CASSLLGTGGREKLFF
CDR3nt: TGCGCCAGCAGCCTCCTAGGAACAGGGGGCAGAGAAAAACTGTTTTTT

abundance: -
v_gene: TRBV6-1
j_gene: TRBJ1-5
d_gene: -
CDR3aa: CASKGQPSNQPQHF
CDR3nt: TGTGCCAGCAAGGGACAACCTAGCAATCAGCCCCAGCATTTT

abundance: many
v_gene: TRBV27
j_gene: TRBJ1-1
d_gene: -
CDR3aa: CASSFRDPGAEAFF
CDR3nt: TGTGCCAGCAGTTTCCGGGACCCGGGCGCTGAAGCTTTCTTT

abundance: -
v_gene: TRBV4-3
j_gene: TRBJ2-2
d_gene: -
CDR3aa: CASSQAPYTGELFF
CDR3nt: TGCGCCAGCAGCCAAGCCCCTTACACCGGGGAGCTGTTTTTT